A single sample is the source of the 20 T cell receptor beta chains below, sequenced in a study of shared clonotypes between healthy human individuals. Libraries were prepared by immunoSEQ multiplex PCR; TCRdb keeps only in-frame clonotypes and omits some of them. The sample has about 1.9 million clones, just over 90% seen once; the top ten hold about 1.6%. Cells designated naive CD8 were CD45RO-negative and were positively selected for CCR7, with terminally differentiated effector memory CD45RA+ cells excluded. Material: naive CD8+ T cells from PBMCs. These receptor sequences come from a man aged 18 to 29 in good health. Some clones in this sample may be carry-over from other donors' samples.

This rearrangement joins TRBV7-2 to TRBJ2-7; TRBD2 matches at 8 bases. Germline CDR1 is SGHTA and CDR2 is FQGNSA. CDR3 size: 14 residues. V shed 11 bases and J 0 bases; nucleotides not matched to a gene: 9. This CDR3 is CASYSGVSSYEQYF. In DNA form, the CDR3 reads TGTGCCTCTTATAGCGGGGTGAGCTCCTACGAGCAGTACTTC.

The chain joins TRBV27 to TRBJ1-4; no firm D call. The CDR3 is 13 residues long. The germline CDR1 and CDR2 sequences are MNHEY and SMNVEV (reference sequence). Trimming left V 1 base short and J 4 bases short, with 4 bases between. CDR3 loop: CASSLFINEKLFF. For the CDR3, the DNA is TGTGCCAGCAGTTTATTCATTAATGAAAAACTGTTTTTT.

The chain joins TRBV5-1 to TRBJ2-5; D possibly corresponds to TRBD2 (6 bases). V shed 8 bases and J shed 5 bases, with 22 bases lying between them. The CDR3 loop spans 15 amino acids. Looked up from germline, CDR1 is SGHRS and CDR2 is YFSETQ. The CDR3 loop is CASKLTGLPGETQYF. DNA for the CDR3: TGCGCCAGTAAGCTGACGGGACTCCCTGGGGAGACCCAGTACTTC.

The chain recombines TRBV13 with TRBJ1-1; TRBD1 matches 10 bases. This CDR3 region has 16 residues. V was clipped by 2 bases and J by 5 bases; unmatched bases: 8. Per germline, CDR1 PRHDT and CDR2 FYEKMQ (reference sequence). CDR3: CASSLKGRDRGTEAFF. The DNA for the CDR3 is TGTGCCAGCAGCTTAAAAGGAAGGGACAGGGGTACTGAAGCTTTCTTT.

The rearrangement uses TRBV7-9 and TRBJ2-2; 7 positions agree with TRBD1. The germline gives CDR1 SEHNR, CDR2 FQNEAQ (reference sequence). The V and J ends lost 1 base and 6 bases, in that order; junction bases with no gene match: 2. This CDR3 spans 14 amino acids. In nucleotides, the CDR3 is TGTGCCAGCAGCTTAGAAAGGGGGCCCGGGGAGCTGTTTTTT. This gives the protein CASSLERGPGELFF.

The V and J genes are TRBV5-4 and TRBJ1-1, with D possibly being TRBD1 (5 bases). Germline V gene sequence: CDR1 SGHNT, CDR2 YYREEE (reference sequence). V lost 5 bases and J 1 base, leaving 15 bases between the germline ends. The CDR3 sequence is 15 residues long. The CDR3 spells CASSSLSGENTEAFF. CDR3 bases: TGTGCCAGCAGTTCCCTATCGGGGGAGAACACTGAAGCTTTCTTT.

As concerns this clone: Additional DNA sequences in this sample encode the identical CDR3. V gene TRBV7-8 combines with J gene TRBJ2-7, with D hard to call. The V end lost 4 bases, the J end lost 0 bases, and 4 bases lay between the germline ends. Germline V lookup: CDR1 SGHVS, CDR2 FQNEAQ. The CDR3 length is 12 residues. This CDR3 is CASSSSSYEQYF. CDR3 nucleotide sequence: TGTGCCAGCAGCTCAAGCTCCTACGAGCAGTACTTC.

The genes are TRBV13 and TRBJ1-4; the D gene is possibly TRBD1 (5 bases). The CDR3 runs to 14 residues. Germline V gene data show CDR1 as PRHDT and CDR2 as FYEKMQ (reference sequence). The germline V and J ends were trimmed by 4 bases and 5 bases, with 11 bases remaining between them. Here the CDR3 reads CASSSRGPNEKLFF. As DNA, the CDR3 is TGTGCCAGCAGCTCAAGGGGCCCAAATGAAAAACTGTTTTTT.

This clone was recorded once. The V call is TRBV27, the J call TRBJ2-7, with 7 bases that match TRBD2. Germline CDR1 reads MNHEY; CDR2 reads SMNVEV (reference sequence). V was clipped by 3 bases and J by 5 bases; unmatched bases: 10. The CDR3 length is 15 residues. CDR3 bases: TGTGCCAGCAGTTTTATAACGGCGGGAGCGGACGAGCAGTACTTC. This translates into CASSFITAGADEQYF.

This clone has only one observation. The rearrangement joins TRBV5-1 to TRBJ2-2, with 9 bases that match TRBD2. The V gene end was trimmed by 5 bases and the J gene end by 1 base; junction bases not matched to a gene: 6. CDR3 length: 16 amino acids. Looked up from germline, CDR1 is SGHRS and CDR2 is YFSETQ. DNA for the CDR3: TGCGCCAGCAGTGGTAGCGGGGGCGAGAACACCGGGGAGCTGTTTTTT. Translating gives CASSGSGGENTGELFF.

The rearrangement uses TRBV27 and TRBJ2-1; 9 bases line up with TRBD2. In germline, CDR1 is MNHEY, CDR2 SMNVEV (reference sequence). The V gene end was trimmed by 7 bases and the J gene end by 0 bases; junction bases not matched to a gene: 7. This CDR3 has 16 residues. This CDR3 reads CASKPLAGDSYNEQFF. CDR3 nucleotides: TGTGCCAGCAAACCACTAGCGGGCGACTCCTACAATGAGCAGTTCTTC.

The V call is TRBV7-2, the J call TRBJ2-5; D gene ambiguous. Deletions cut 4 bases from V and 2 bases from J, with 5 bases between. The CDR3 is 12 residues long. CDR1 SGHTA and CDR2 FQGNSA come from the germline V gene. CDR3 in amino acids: CASSSFQETQYF. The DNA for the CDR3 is TGTGCCAGCAGCTCCTTTCAAGAGACCCAGTACTTC.

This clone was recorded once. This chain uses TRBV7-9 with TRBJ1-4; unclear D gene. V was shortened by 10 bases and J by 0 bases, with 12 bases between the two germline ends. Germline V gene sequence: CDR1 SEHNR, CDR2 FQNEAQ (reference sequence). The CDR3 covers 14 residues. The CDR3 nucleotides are TGTGCCACCAAGCGGGGTACAACTAATGAAAAACTGTTTTTT. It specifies CATKRGTTNEKLFF.

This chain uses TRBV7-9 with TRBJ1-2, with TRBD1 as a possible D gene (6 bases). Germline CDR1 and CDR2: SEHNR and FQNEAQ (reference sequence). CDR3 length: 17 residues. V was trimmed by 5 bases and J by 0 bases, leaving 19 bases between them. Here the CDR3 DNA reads TGTGCCAGCAGCGCCGCGGGTGACAGGCGAGCTAACTATGGCTACACCTTC. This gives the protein CASSAAGDRRANYGYTF. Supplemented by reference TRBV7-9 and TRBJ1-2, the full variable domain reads DTGVSQNPRHKITKRGQNVTFRCDPISEHNRLYWYRQTLGQGPEFLTYFQNEAQLEKSRLLSDRFSAERPKGSFSTLEIQRTEQGDSAMYLCASSAAGDRRANYGYTFGSGTRLTVV.

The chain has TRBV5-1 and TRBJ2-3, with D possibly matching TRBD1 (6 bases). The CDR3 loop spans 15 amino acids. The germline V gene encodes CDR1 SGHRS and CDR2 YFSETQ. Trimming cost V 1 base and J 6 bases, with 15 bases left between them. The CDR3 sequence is CASSLRQGMRDTQYF. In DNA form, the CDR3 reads TGCGCCAGCAGCTTGCGTCAGGGGATGCGGGATACGCAGTATTTT.

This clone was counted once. The CDR3 reads CASSWDYITDTQYF. The CDR3 DNA reads as TGTGCCAGCAGCTGGGACTACATCACAGATACGCAGTATTTT. J is TRBJ2-3 and V is TRBV5-6, with 7 bases that match TRBD2. CDR1 is SGHDT and CDR2 is YYEEEE in the germline V gene. CDR3 length: 14 residues. Trimming cost V 3 bases and J 2 bases; bases outside gene matches: 3.

CDR3 coding DNA: TGTGCCAGCAGCCCGGCGTTTGGCACCGGGGAGCTGTTTTTT. Its protein product is CASSPAFGTGELFF. The chain joins TRBV9 to TRBJ2-2; D unclear. The germline V gene encodes CDR1 SGDLS and CDR2 YYNGEE. The CDR3 covers 14 residues. The germline V and J ends were trimmed by 4 bases and 4 bases, with 11 bases remaining between them.

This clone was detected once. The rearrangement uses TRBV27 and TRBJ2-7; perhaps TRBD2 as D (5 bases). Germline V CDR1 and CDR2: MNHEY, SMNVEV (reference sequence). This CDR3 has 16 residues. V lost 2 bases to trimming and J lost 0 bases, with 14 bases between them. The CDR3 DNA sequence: TGTGCCAGCAGTTTAATCGGCGGGTTGAGCTCCTACGAGCAGTACTTC. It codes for CASSLIGGLSSYEQYF.

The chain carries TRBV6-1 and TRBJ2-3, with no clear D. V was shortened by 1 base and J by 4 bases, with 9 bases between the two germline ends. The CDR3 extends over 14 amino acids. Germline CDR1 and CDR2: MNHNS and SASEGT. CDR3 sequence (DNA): TGTGCCAGCAGTGAAGGGGGTTGGTCAGATACGCAGTATTTT. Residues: CASSEGGWSDTQYF.

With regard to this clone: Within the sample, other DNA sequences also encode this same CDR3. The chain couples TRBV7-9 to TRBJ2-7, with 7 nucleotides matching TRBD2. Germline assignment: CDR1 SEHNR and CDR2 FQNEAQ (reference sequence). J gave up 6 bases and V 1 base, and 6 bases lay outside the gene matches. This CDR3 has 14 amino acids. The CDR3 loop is CASSLGGLAAEQYF. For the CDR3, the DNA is TGTGCCAGCAGCTTAGGGGGCCTAGCGGCCGAGCAGTACTTC.